Sequencing of this T cell receptor (beta chain) was carried out in a study of T cell repertoires in cytomegalovirus infection (dated by TCRdb to between 2018 and 2021). For context, the study as a whole: Peptide stimulations targeted recently identified HLA-C-restricted CMV epitopes, whose presentation resists viral immunomodulation, together with well-studied HLA-B-restricted epitopes. Donor HLA type was relevant to the analysis, as public TCR beta signatures indicated carriage of CMV infection together with the matching HLA type. What the work shows at the level of the full study, not this receptor alone: The ex vivo response was dominated by HLA-C-restricted CMV-specific TCR beta clonotypes, which also provided the single most frequent clonotype in two of eight donors. In both this cohort and an independent roughly 400-donor cohort, the cumulative frequency of public TCR beta family members distinguished carriers of CMV infection plus the relevant HLA type.

Reading the label with the study, this specimen's treatment or condition is: in vitro stimulation with specific CMV peptide epitopes to enrich CMV-specific T cells. CDR1 SGDLS and CDR2 YYNGEE are derived from the germline V gene. V lost 1 base and J lost 4 bases, and the count of bases not matched to a germline gene is 7. Counted from cysteine to phenylalanine, this CDR3 has 16 amino acids. CDR3 DNA is the only sequence kept; it has 48 bases, read in frame from the first base. For this clonotype: The target of this receptor is not known. Base quality data are lacking; no much larger clone is found one base away.

Sequenced using an Illumina HiSeq 1500. TCRdb itself trimmed the public reads at Q25 with fastp, ran MiXCR and retained productive beta chains. CDR3 protein duplicates are merged, each entry listing the most common genes and DNA. In all, the sample holds roughly 990,000 distinct CDR3 sequences, and approximately 31% of those were seen once. The top ten constitute roughly an eighth of the sample. This receptor was identified in a human donor in good health (CMV status not recorded). Some clones in this sample may be carry-over from other donors' samples. The sequencing here drew on cultured CD8+ T cells from PBMCs, taken from culture after CMV antigen stimulation. Recombination linked TRBV9 to TRBJ2-2, with 7 middle bases fitting TRBD1. The CDR3 protein: CASSVFEGAGTGELFF. The DNA is as follows: TGTGCCAGCAGCGTATTTGAGGGGGCGGGCACCGGGGAGCTGTTTTTT.